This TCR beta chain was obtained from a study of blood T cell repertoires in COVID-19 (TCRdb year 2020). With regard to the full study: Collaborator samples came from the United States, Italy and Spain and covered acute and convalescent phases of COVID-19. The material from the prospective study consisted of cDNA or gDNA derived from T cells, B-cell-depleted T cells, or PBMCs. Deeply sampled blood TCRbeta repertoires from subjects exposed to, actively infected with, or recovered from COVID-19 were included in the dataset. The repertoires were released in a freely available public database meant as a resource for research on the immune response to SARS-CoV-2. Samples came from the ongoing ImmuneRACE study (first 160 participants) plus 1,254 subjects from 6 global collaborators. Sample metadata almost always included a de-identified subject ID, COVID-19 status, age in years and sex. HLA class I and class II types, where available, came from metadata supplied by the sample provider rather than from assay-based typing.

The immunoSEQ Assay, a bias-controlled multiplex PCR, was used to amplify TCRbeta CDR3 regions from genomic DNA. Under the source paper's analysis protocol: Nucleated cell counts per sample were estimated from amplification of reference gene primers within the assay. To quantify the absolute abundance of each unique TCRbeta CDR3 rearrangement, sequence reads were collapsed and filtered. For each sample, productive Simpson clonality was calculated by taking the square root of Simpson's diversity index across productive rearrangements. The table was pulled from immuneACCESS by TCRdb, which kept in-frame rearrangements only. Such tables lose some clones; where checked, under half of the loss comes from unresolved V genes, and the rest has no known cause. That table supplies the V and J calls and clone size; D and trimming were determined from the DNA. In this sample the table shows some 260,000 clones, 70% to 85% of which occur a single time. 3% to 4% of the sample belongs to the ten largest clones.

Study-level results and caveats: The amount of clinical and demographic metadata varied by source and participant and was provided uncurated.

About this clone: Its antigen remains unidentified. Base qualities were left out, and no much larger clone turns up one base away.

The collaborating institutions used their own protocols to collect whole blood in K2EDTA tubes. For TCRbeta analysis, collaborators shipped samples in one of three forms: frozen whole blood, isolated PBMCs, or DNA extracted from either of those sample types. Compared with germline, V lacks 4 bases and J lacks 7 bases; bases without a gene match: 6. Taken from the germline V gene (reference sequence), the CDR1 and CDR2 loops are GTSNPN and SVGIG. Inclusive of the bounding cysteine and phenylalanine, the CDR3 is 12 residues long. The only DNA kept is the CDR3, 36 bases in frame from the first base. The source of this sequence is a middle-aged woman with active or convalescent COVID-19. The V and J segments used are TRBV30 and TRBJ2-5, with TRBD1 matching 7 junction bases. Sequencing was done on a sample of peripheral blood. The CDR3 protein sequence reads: CAWTTGKVTQYF. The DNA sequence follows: TGTGCCTGGACGACAGGGAAGGTGACCCAGTACTTC.